Listed below are T cell receptor beta chains from one sample, sequenced in a study of OX40 agonist ivuxolimab in advanced cancers. Clones were read by immunoSEQ multiplex PCR, and TCRdb kept only the in-frame ones, dropping some. The sample shows around 72,000 clones, roughly nine tenths of them seen only once. The sequencing used CD4+ or CD8+ T cells sorted from blood, collected in a trial of the OX40 agonist ivuxolimab. The source of these receptors is an adult with an advanced solid tumor such as melanoma, head and neck, liver or kidney cancer. The CDR3 runs from the conserved cysteine through the conserved F or W. The D gene is left open where the match is weak. Clone size, where shown, is once, few, many, or a class for clones that have expanded.

NA	TRBV5-1	TRBJ2-5	NA	TGCGCCAGCAGCTTGGGTGGTTACCAAGAGACCCAGTACTTC	CASSLGGYQETQYF
TRBD2	TRBV30	TRBJ2-1	NA	TGTGCCTGGAGTCCGGCGGGCGGGAGTTACAATGAGCAGTTCTTC	CAWSPAGGSYNEQFF
NA	TRBV28	TRBJ2-7	NA	TGTGCCAGCAGTTTATCGCGGTTGGCAGGTAGATACGAGCAGTACTTC	CASSLSRLAGRYEQYF
NA	TRBV11-3	TRBJ2-5	NA	TGTGCCAGCAGCTTAGGACGAGCCCAAGAGACCCAGTACTTC	CASSLGRAQETQYF
TRBD1	TRBV10-1	TRBJ2-5	once	TGCGCCAGCAGTGAAGGGACAGGGAGGGAGACCCAGTACTTC	CASSEGTGRETQYF
NA	TRBV7-3	TRBJ1-3	NA	TGTGCCAGCAGCCCCCGTGGTGGAAACACCATATATTTT	CASSPRGGNTIYF
NA	TRBV19	TRBJ1-3	NA	TGTGCCAGTAAGGGTCTTTCTGGAAACACCATATATTTT	CASKGLSGNTIYF
NA	TRBV28	TRBJ1-5	NA	TGTGCCAGCAGTTTCATCAATCAGCCCCAGCATTTT	CASSFINQPQHF
NA	TRBV7-3	TRBJ2-2	NA	TGTGCCAGCAGCCCAAGCTACACCGGGGAGCTGTTTTTT	CASSPSYTGELFF
NA	TRBV5-4	TRBJ2-1	NA	TGTGCCAGCAGCTTGGGTGGGGGAGGCTCCTACAATGAGCAGTTCTTC	CASSLGGGGSYNEQFF
NA	TRBV21-1	TRBJ2-4	NA	TGTGCCATACAACAGGGGGCGCATCTAGCCAAAAACATTCAGTACTTC	CAIQQGAHLAKNIQYF
TRBD1	TRBV5-1	TRBJ2-7	once	TGCGCCAGCAGCAAAACCGGGACAGGAACCTACGAGCAGTACTTC	CASSKTGTGTYEQYF
TRBD2	TRBV6-5	TRBJ2-1	NA	TGTGCCAGCAGGACCGGGCGGGGGAGGTACAATGAGCAGTTCTTC	CASRTGRGRYNEQFF
NA	TRBV7-8	TRBJ1-4	NA	TGTGCCAGCAGCTTAGTTACAGGGCTCTCTGAAAAACTGTTTTTT	CASSLVTGLSEKLFF
NA	TRBV19	TRBJ2-7	once	TGTGCCAGTAGTCTAGACGGAACCTACGAGCAGTACTTC	CASSLDGTYEQYF
TRBD1	TRBV2	TRBJ1-5	NA	TGTGCCAGCAAGAAACAGGGGGCCTTAGCTGGTCAGCCCCAGCATTTT	CASKKQGALAGQPQHF
TRBD2	TRBV19	TRBJ2-7	NA	TGTGCCAGTAGTCCGACACTGGGGGGGAGGGCCTCCGAGCAGTACTTC	CASSPTLGGRASEQYF
TRBD1	TRBV19	TRBJ1-6	NA	TGTGCCAGTAGCGAGACAGGGAGAGGACCACCCCTCCACTTT	CASSETGRGPPLHF
NA	TRBV10-2	TRBJ1-2	NA	TGCGCCAGCAGTGGGCGCCAGGGTGATGGCTACACCTTC	CASSGRQGDGYTF
NA	TRBV2	TRBJ2-7	once	TGTGCCAGCAGTGATATGGGGCAGGGGTTAATAGGCTACGAGCAGTACTTC	CASSDMGQGLIGYEQYF
NA	TRBV25-1	TRBJ2-1	NA	TGTGCCAGCAGTGACCCACCCCGCCATGAGCAGTTCTTC	CASSDPPRHEQFF
NA	TRBV28	TRBJ1-4	NA	TGTGCCAGCAGTCCCCACGACGGTCCGGGGCTAGGGCTTTTT	CASSPHDGPGLGLF
TRBD2	TRBV28	TRBJ2-7	NA	TGTGCCACCCTGGGACTAGGAGACGAGCAGTACTTC	CATLGLGDEQYF
NA	TRBV4-2	TRBJ2-5	NA	TGTGCCAGCAGCCAAGGACTAGAAGAGACCCAGTACTTC	CASSQGLEETQYF
NA	TRBV5-5	TRBJ1-3	NA	TGTGCCAGCAGCTTGTCACATGCCGGCTCTGGAAACACCATATATTTT	CASSLSHAGSGNTIYF
NA	TRBV6-5	TRBJ1-2	NA	TGTGCCAGCAGGGAGGGGTGGAACTATGGCTACACCTTC	CASREGWNYGYTF
NA	TRBV28	TRBJ1-1	few	TGTGCCAGCAGTTTACTGCGGACTGAAGCTTTCTTT	CASSLLRTEAFF
TRBD2	TRBV5-4	TRBJ2-3	NA	TGTGCCAGCAGCCTGACTAGCACTAGCACAGATACGCAGTATTTT	CASSLTSTSTDTQYF
TRBD1	TRBV2	TRBJ2-5	few	TGTGCCAGCAGTCGACAGGGGGCCTCACAAGAGACCCAGTACTTC	CASSRQGASQETQYF
NA	TRBV5-4	TRBJ2-1	NA	TGTGCCAGCAGCCCCTGGACAGCCAACAATGAGCAGTTCTTC	CASSPWTANNEQFF
NA	TRBV7-8	TRBJ1-5	NA	TGTGCCAGCAGCTCCGCCACCGGGACACTTTTTAATCAGCCCCAGCATTTT	CASSSATGTLFNQPQHF
NA	TRBV30	TRBJ2-1	NA	TGTGCCTGGAGTGCACGGGACGACTCCTACAATGAGCAGTTCTTC	CAWSARDDSYNEQFF
NA	TRBV23-1	TRBJ2-7	NA	TGCGCCAGCAGTCAATCCGGCCAGCTTCAGAACTACGAGCAGTACTTC	CASSQSGQLQNYEQYF
TRBD1	TRBV10-1	TRBJ1-2	NA	TGCGCCAGCAGTGAGGGGACAGGGCCAGGCTATGGCTACACCTTC	CASSEGTGPGYGYTF
TRBD1	TRBV5-1	TRBJ2-1	NA	TGCGCCAGCAGCTTGGTCCTTACAGGGGCCTACAATGAGCAGTTCTTC	CASSLVLTGAYNEQFF
NA	TRBV9	TRBJ1-5	NA	TGTGCCAGCAGCGTAGGGGGTTTCAATCAGCCCCAGCATTTT	CASSVGGFNQPQHF
TRBD2	TRBV5-1	TRBJ2-3	once	TGCGCCAGCACCCCGACTAGCGGGAGCGCGGGCACAGATACGCAGTATTTT	CASTPTSGSAGTDTQYF
TRBD1	TRBV9	TRBJ2-3	NA	TGTGCCAGCAATGACGACAGGGGCCATGGGAGAGATACGCAGTATTTT	CASNDDRGHGRDTQYF
NA	TRBV6-5	TRBJ1-4	NA	TGTGCCAGCAGAACCCGAGCGAGGGAAAAACTGTTTTTT	CASRTRAREKLFF
TRBD2	TRBV19	TRBJ2-7	NA	TGTGCCAGTAGTATAGCGGGAGGGCCGAGTTCCTACGAGCAGTACTTC	CASSIAGGPSSYEQYF
NA	TRBV30	TRBJ1-1	NA	TGTGCCTGGGTCCCGGTCCTGTCAGGGAACACTGAAGCTTTCTTT	CAWVPVLSGNTEAFF
NA	TRBV7-3	TRBJ1-1	once	TGTGCCAGCAGCATAAATGGTGGGGGGCGCGACACTGAAGCTTTCTTT	CASSINGGGRDTEAFF
TRBD2	TRBV19	TRBJ2-6	once	TGTGCCACCCAAGCGGGGGTTTCTGGGGCCAACGTCCTGACTTTC	CATQAGVSGANVLTF
TRBD1	TRBV14	TRBJ2-7	NA	TGTGCCAGCAGCAGGGGGCCAGGGGGCCACGAGCAGTACTTC	CASSRGPGGHEQYF
TRBD2	TRBV7-3	TRBJ2-5	once	TGTGCCAGCAGCTTATTAAGCGGGGGAGCGGAGACCCAGTACTTC	CASSLLSGGAETQYF
TRBD1	TRBV9	TRBJ2-3	NA	TGTGCCAGCAGCGTAGCCTCCGGGACAGCCTCAGATACGCAGTATTTT	CASSVASGTASDTQYF
NA	TRBV4-1	TRBJ2-3	NA	TGCGCCAGCAGCCAAGATCGGGGGCTAGCGTCTGCCACAGATACGCAGTATTTT	CASSQDRGLASATDTQYF
NA	TRBV7-3	TRBJ2-2	NA	TGTGCCAGCAGCTTAACAGGGGGAAAAAACACCGGGGAGCTGTTTTTT	CASSLTGGKNTGELFF
NA	TRBV7-9	TRBJ1-5	NA	TGTGCCAGCAGCCAAGCCCTGCCCCAGCATTTT	CASSQALPQHF
NA	TRBV27	TRBJ2-2	NA	TGTGCCAGCAGTTTCCAGTCTAACGGCGGGGAGCTGTTTTTT	CASSFQSNGGELFF
TRBD2	TRBV7-9	TRBJ2-3	once	TGTGCCAGCAGCTTAGGGACTAGCGGGGTGGCAGATACGCAGTATTTT	CASSLGTSGVADTQYF